This record covers a single T cell receptor (beta chain). The data derive from a study of blood T cell repertoires in COVID-19. On the study more broadly: The United States, Italy and Spain supplied acute and convalescent COVID-19 samples. The analysed material was cDNA or gDNA that came from T cells, B-cell-depleted T cells, or PBMCs.

Germline loops: CDR1 MNHNS, CDR2 SASEGT. The length of the CDR3 is 16 residues. V lost 1 base to trimming and J lost 0 bases; unmatched junction nucleotides: 3. Original processing methods: Amplifying reference gene primers gave estimates of nucleated cell counts. TCRdb's copy holds only in-frame clones and misses some; the assay was immunoSEQ multiplex PCR. V, J and clone size are those of that table, while D and trimming were read from the DNA. Of more than 90,000 clones in the sample, 87% are singletons; the top ten hold 7.7%. The chain employs TRBV6-1 and TRBJ1-3; 7 bases are a match to TRBD1. The sequencing sample was made of peripheral blood. The TCR was taken from a human donor in a cohort sampled during active COVID-19. The DNA of the CDR3 is TGTGCCAGCAGTGAAGGACAGGGCCGCTCTGGAAACACCATATATTTT. It translates to CASSEGQGRSGNTIYF.